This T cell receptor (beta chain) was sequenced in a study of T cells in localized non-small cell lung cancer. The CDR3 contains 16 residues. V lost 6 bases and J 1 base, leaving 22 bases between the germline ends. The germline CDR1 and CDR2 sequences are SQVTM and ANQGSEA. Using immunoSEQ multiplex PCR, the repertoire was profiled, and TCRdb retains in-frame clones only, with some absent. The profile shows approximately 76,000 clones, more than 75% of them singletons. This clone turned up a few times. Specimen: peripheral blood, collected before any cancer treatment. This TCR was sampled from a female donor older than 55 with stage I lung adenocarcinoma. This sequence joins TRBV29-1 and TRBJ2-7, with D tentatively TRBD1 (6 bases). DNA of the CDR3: TGCAGCGTGGCGCCTGGACAGCCTTCCTCATCCTACGAGCAGTACTTC. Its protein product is CSVAPGQPSSSYEQYF.